Listed below are T cell receptor beta chains from one sample, sequenced in a study of blood T cell repertoires in COVID-19. The protocol was immunoSEQ multiplex PCR, while the TCRdb copy is restricted to in-frame clones and leaves out a portion. The repertoire includes some 270,000 clones, roughly 88% of them detected once, and approximately 5% sits in the top ten. Sample: peripheral blood. These receptors originate from a woman aged 80 or over with COVID-19, enrolled during active disease. Both conserved end residues are part of each CDR3. D genes are given only for firm matches. Clone size is shown for a subset of rows, as once, few, many or a class of expanded clone.

D gene	V gene	clone size	J gene	CDR3 protein	CDR3 DNA
TRBD2	TRBV28	-	TRBJ2-1	CASSRGAGGWVEHEQFF	TGTGCCAGCAGTCGAGGTGCGGGGGGCTGGGTCGAGCATGAGCAGTTCTTC
TRBD2	TRBV5-4	-	TRBJ2-2	CASSLKASGGRGELFF	TGTGCCAGCAGCTTGAAGGCTAGCGGGGGGCGCGGGGAGCTGTTTTTT
-	TRBV29-1	-	TRBJ1-2	CSVEGAPDSYYGYTF	TGCAGCGTTGAGGGGGCCCCGGACAGTTACTATGGCTACACCTTC
-	TRBV7-9	few	TRBJ2-7	CASSLPRDTYEQYF	TGTGCCAGCAGCTTACCCAGGGACACCTACGAGCAGTACTTC
TRBD1	TRBV7-8	once	TRBJ1-2	CASSRQGINYGYTF	TGTGCCAGCAGCAGACAGGGAATCAACTATGGCTACACCTTC
TRBD1	TRBV6-6	-	TRBJ1-5	CASSSVGQGINQPQHF	TGTGCCAGCAGTTCGGTGGGACAGGGGATCAATCAGCCCCAGCATTTT
-	TRBV2	-	TRBJ1-2	CASSADPRGGYTF	TGTGCCAGCAGTGCCGACCCTCGCGGCGGCTACACCTTC
-	TRBV5-1	-	TRBJ2-5	CASSLALEETQYF	TGCGCCAGCAGCTTGGCTCTAGAAGAGACCCAGTACTTC
-	TRBV9	-	TRBJ1-1	CASSVAPGLKSTEAFF	TGTGCCAGCAGCGTAGCACCGGGACTGAAGAGCACTGAAGCTTTCTTT
-	TRBV6-6	-	TRBJ2-1	CASERSSSYNEQFF	TGTGCCAGCGAGAGGTCTAGCTCCTACAATGAGCAGTTCTTC
-	TRBV18	-	TRBJ1-3	CASSRGLGGSGNTIYF	TGTGCCAGCTCACGGGGCCTCGGGGGCTCTGGAAACACCATATATTTT
-	TRBV2	few	TRBJ2-2	CASNRRGNTGELFF	TGTGCCAGCAACCGCAGGGGGAACACCGGGGAGCTGTTTTTT
TRBD2	TRBV11-2	-	TRBJ2-7	CASSLVAGGAYEQYF	TGTGCCAGCAGCTTAGTTGCGGGGGGCGCCTACGAGCAGTACTTC